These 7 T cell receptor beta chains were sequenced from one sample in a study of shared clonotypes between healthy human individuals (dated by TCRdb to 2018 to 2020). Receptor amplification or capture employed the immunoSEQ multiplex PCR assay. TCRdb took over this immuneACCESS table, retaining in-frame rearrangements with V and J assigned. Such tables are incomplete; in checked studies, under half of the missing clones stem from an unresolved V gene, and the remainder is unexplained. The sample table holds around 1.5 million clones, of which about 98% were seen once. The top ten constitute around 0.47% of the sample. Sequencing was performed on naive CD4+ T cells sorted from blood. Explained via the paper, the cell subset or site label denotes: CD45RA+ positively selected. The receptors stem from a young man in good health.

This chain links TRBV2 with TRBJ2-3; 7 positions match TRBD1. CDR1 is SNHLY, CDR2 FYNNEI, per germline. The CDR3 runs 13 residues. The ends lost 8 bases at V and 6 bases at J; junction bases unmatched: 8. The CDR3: CASVDTGVDTQYF. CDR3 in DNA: TGTGCCAGCGTAGACACAGGGGTGGATACGCAGTATTTT.

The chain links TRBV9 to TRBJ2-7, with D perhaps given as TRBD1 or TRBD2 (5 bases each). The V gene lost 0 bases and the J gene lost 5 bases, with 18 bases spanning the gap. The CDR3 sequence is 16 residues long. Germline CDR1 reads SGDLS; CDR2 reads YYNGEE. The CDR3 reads CASSVGWDPNNHEQYF. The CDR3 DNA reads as TGTGCCAGCAGCGTAGGTTGGGACCCCAACAACCACGAGCAGTACTTC. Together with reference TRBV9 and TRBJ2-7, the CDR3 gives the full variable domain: DSGVTQTPKHLITATGQRVTLRCSPRSGDLSVYWYQQSLDQGLQFLIQYYNGEERAKGNILERFSAQQFPDLHSELNLSSLELGDSALYFCASSVGWDPNNHEQYFGPGTRLTVT.

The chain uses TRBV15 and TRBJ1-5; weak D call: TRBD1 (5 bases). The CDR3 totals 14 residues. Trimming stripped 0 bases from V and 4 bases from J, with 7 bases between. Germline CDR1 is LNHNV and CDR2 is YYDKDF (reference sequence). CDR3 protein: CATSRERGNQPQHF. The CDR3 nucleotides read TGTGCCACCAGCAGAGAACGGGGGAATCAGCCCCAGCATTTT.

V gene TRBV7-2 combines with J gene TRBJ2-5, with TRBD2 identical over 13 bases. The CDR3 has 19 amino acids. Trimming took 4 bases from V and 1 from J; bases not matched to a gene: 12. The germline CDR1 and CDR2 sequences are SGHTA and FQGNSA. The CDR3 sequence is CASSSLAGTSGVRQETQYF. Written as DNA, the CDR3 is TGTGCCAGCAGCTCCCTTGCGGGGACTAGCGGGGTCCGCCAAGAGACCCAGTACTTC.

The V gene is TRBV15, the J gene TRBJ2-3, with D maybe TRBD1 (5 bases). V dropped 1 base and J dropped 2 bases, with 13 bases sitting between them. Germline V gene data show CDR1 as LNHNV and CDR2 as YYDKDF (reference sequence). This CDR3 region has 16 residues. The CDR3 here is CATSRGAGILTDTQYF. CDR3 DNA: TGTGCCACCAGCAGAGGGGCAGGGATCCTCACAGATACGCAGTATTTT.

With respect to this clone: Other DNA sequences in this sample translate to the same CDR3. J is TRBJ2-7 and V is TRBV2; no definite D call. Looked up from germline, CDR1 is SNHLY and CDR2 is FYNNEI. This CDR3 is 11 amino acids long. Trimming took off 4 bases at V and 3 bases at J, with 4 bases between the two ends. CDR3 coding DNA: TGTGCCAGCAGTGCTTACTACGAGCAGTACTTC. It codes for CASSAYYEQYF.

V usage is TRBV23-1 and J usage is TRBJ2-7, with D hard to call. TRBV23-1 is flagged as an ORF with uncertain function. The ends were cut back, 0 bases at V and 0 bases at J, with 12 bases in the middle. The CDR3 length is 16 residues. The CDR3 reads CASSQSHTPFSYEQYF. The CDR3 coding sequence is TGCGCCAGCAGTCAATCGCACACCCCCTTCTCCTACGAGCAGTACTTC.